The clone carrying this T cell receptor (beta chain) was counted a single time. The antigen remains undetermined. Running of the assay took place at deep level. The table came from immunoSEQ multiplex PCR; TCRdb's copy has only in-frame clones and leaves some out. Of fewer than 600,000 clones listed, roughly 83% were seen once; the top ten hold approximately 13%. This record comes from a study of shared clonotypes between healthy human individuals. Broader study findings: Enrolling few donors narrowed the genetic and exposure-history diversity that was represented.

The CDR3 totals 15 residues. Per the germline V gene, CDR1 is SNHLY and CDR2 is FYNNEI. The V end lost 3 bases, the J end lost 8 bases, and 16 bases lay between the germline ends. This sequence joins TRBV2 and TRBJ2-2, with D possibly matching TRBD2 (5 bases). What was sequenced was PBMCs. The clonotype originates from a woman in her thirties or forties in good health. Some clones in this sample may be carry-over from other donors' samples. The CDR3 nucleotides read TGTGCCAGCAGTGAGGAAGCGGTTGCTCAGGGGGAGCTGTTTTTT. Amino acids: CASSEEAVAQGELFF.